This T cell receptor beta chain was obtained from a study of blood T cell repertoires in COVID-19. TCRdb keeps only in-frame clones here, not all; method: immunoSEQ multiplex PCR. The table records about 59,000 clones, almost 80% of them present only once. This clonotype was sampled from an older man with acute or convalescent COVID-19. What was sequenced was peripheral blood.

This CDR3 is CAWSRKEPGEQYF. CDR3 sequence (DNA): TGTGCCTGGAGTAGAAAAGAACCGGGCGAGCAGTACTTC. The rearrangement links TRBV30 to TRBJ2-7; no clear D. The CDR3 is 13 amino acids. Trimming stripped 2 bases from V and 6 bases from J, with 14 bases between. Germline assignment: CDR1 GTSNPN and CDR2 SVGIG (reference sequence).